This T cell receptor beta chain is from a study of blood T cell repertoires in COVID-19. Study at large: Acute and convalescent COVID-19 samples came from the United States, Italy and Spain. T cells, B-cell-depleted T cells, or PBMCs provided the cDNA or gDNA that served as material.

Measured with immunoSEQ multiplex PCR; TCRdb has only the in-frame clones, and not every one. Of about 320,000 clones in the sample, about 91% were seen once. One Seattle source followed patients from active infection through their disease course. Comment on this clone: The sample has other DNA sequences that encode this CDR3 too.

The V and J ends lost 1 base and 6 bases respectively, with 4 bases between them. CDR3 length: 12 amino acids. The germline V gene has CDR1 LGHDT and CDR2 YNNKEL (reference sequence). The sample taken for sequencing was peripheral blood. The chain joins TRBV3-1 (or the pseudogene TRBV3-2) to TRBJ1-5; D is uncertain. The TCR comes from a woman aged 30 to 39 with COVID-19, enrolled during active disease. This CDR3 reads CASSQGGQPQHF. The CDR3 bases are TGTGCCAGCAGCCAAGGAGGTCAGCCCCAGCATTTT.